These 32 T cell receptor beta chains were all obtained from the same sample, sequenced in a study of blood T cell repertoires in COVID-19. Produced via immunoSEQ multiplex PCR; TCRdb's table is partial and in-frame only. The sample consists of around 140,000 clones, 86% of them appearing once. Source material: peripheral blood. These receptors were obtained from a woman aged 65 to 85 with COVID-19, enrolled during active disease.

This sequence joins TRBV28 and TRBJ1-5, with 7 bases matching TRBD1. CDR1 is MDHEN and CDR2 is SYDVKM in the germline V gene. After removal of 5 bases from V and 5 bases from J, the junction contained 3 bases not matched to a gene. CDR3 length: 13 residues. CDR3 protein: CASSPTGDQPQHF. Written as DNA, the CDR3 is TGTGCCAGCAGTCCAACAGGGGATCAGCCCCAGCATTTT.

The chain combines TRBV18 with TRBJ1-4; TRBD1 might be the D (6 bases). CDR3 length equals 15 residues. Germline CDR1 is KGHSH and CDR2 is LQKENI. V was trimmed by 1 base and J by 0 bases, leaving 6 bases between them. CDR3 region: CASSPRQATNEKLFF. The CDR3, as DNA: TGTGCCAGCTCACCACGACAGGCAACTAATGAAAAACTGTTTTTT.

The chain employs TRBV7-9 and TRBJ1-4; 9 bases are shared with TRBD1. Losses at the gene ends were 7 bases for V and 5 bases for J; bases not matched to a gene: 8. The CDR3 has 15 amino acids. Germline CDR1 and CDR2: SEHNR and FQNEAQ (reference sequence). This CDR3 reads CASTSSGQGNEKLFF. Written as DNA, the CDR3 is TGTGCCAGCACCTCAAGTGGACAGGGGAATGAAAAACTGTTTTTT.

The V gene is TRBV24-1, the J gene TRBJ1-2; tentative D call: TRBD1 (6 bases). The V gene's germline CDR1 is KGHDR and CDR2 SFDVKD. The CDR3 is 14 amino acids. V lost 3 bases and J lost 8, with 15 bases in between. CDR3 sequence (DNA): TGTGCCACCAGTGATCGTCAGGGGAGATTAGGCTACACCTTC. Amino acid sequence: CATSDRQGRLGYTF.

This rearrangement joins TRBV12-3 or TRBV12-4 to TRBJ2-5; 7 bases line up with TRBD2. The J segment lost 5 bases and the V segment lost 5 bases, leaving 5 bases of the junction unmatched. The CDR3 totals 13 residues. The DNA for the CDR3 is TGTGCCAGCAGTGTTGGGGGAGGGGAGACCCAGTACTTC. Translation: CASSVGGGETQYF.

This clone was detected once. The gene calls are TRBV18 and TRBJ1-4; the match to TRBD1 covers 11 bases. This CDR3 spans 16 amino acids. Germline V gives CDR1 KGHSH, CDR2 LQKENI. V shed 3 bases, J shed 7 bases, and the junction held 7 bases outside the gene matches. CDR3 DNA sequence: TGTGCCAGCTCACCTCAGGACAGGGGGCAATCTGAAAAACTGTTTTTT. Translation: CASSPQDRGQSEKLFF.

The genes are TRBV24-1 and TRBJ1-3; no definite D call. The CDR3 has 19 residues. Germline lookup yields CDR1 KGHDR and CDR2 SFDVKD. The V and J ends lost 9 bases and 0 bases respectively, with 26 bases between them. CDR3 protein: CATVYTRSNEAISGNTIYF. In DNA, the CDR3 is TGTGCCACCGTATATACAAGGTCAAATGAGGCGATCTCTGGAAACACCATATATTTT.

The chain joins TRBV5-1 to TRBJ2-3; D uncertain. Germline CDR1 reads SGHRS; CDR2 reads YFSETQ. The CDR3 is made up of 15 amino acids. V lost 4 bases and J lost 0, with 12 bases in between. Written as DNA, the CDR3 is TGCGCCAGCAGCCAAATCGCCGGGAGCACAGATACGCAGTATTTT. Its translation: CASSQIAGSTDTQYF.

V gene TRBV2 combines with J gene TRBJ1-5, with 8 positions matching TRBD1. CDR1 and CDR2 (germline): SNHLY, FYNNEI. This CDR3 spans 17 amino acids. V shed 0 bases, J shed 5 bases, and the junction held 9 bases outside the gene matches. The CDR3 protein is CASSEAAADRVYQPQHF. DNA for the CDR3: TGTGCCAGCAGTGAAGCGGCGGCGGACAGGGTTTATCAGCCCCAGCATTTT.

The rearrangement uses TRBV5-1 and TRBJ2-5; 7 bases are shared with TRBD2. Germline CDR1 and CDR2: SGHRS and YFSETQ. The CDR3 contains 15 residues. With 3 bases clipped from V and 5 bases from J, the junction kept 10 bases outside the gene matches. CDR3 residues: CASSWLVGEGETQYF. The DNA for the CDR3 is TGCGCCAGCAGCTGGCTAGTTGGGGAGGGCGAGACCCAGTACTTC.

The rearrangement uses TRBV11-1 and TRBJ1-6, with D possibly being TRBD1 (6 bases). The CDR3 runs 14 residues. Trimming stripped 5 bases from V and 8 bases from J, with 13 bases between. The germline V gene has CDR1 SGHAT and CDR2 FQDESV (reference sequence). CDR3 region: CASSLRDKDSPLHF. Written as DNA, the CDR3 is TGTGCCAGCAGCCTCCGGGACAAAGATTCACCCCTCCACTTT. Complete variable domain (other parts from reference TRBV11-1 and TRBJ1-6): EAEVAQSPRYKITEKSQAVAFWCDPISGHATLYWYRQILGQGPELLVQFQDESVVDDSQLPKDRFSAERLKGVDSTLKIQPAELGDSAMYLCASSLRDKDSPLHFGNGTRLTVT.

The rearrangement joins TRBV5-1 to TRBJ1-1, with 8 bases fitting TRBD1. The V segment lost 1 base and the J segment 0 bases; nucleotides outside the gene matches: 5. Germline values: CDR1 SGHRS, CDR2 YFSETQ. The CDR3 has 16 amino acids. The CDR3 protein is CASSLTGGSMNTEAFF. The CDR3 DNA follows: TGCGCCAGCAGCTTGACAGGGGGATCCATGAACACTGAAGCTTTCTTT.

The chain recombines TRBV9 with TRBJ2-7, with D perhaps matching TRBD2 (6 bases). V was pared by 0 bases and J by 6 bases, with 19 bases between. CDR3 length: 16 residues. CDR1 and CDR2 from the germline V gene are SGDLS and YYNGEE. The DNA for the CDR3 is TGTGCCAGCAGCGTAGGGGGACGGGGGATACGTGGCGAGCAGTACTTC. As protein: CASSVGGRGIRGEQYF.

The chain combines TRBV3-1 (or the pseudogene TRBV3-2) with TRBJ1-3; D unresolved. The length of the CDR3 is 15 residues. V dropped 3 bases and J dropped 0 bases, with 9 bases sitting between them. CDR1 LGHDT and CDR2 YNNKEL come from the germline V gene (reference sequence). Here the CDR3 reads CASSHNQNSGNTIYF. Written as DNA, the CDR3 is TGTGCCAGCAGCCATAACCAGAACTCTGGAAACACCATATATTTT.

V is TRBV7-9 and J is TRBJ2-4; a weak D match, TRBD1 (5 bases). The germline CDR1 and CDR2 sequences are SEHNR and FQNEAQ (reference sequence). V lost 3 bases to trimming and J lost 0 bases, with 12 bases between them. This CDR3 comprises 16 residues. The CDR3 region has the DNA TGTGCCAGCAGCTTCAGACAGCCAGAAGCCAAAAACATTCAGTACTTC. Translation gives CASSFRQPEAKNIQYF.

The chain uses TRBV9 and TRBJ2-2; a weak D match, TRBD1 (7 bases). The CDR3 totals 17 residues. The V end was cut by 0 bases, the J end by 6 bases, with 18 bases between. Looked up from germline, CDR1 is SGDLS and CDR2 is YYNGEE. CDR3 sequence reads: CASSVDIRGAFPGELFF. As DNA, the CDR3 is TGTGCCAGCAGCGTAGACATCAGGGGGGCCTTTCCCGGGGAGCTGTTTTTT.

The rearrangement joins TRBV7-8 to TRBJ2-3, with D perhaps TRBD2 (6 bases). The germline V gene has CDR1 SGHVS and CDR2 FQNEAQ. Trimming left V 1 base short and J 1 base short, with 12 bases between. This CDR3 contains 16 residues. CDR3 amino acids: CASSLEAGPRTDTQYF. The CDR3 nucleotides are TGTGCCAGCAGCTTAGAGGCGGGGCCCCGCACAGATACGCAGTATTTT.

This sequence joins TRBV3-1 (or the pseudogene TRBV3-2) and TRBJ1-2; D is possibly TRBD1 (5 bases). The V gene lost 4 bases and the J gene lost 6 bases, with 9 bases spanning the gap. The CDR3 contains 12 residues. Germline V lookup: CDR1 LGHDT, CDR2 YNNKEL (reference sequence). The DNA for the CDR3 is TGTGCCAGCAGCCTGGGCAGGGATGGCTACACCTTC. Protein product: CASSLGRDGYTF.

The chain links TRBV3-1 (or the pseudogene TRBV3-2) to TRBJ2-3; D not resolved. Between the trimmed V and J ends, which lost 2 bases and 4 bases, there was a span of 10 bases. Germline-derived CDR1 and CDR2 are LGHDT and YNNKEL (reference sequence). The CDR3 length is 14 residues. In nucleotides, the CDR3 is TGTGCCAGCAGCCAATACTACCGTTCAGATACGCAGTATTTT. Encoded protein: CASSQYYRSDTQYF.

This clone is labeled as medium-sized (0.01 to 0.1%). The J gene is TRBJ2-3, the V gene TRBV28; 8 nucleotides align to TRBD2. The CDR3 extends over 15 amino acids. After removal of 9 bases from V and 2 bases from J, the junction contained 10 bases not matched to a gene. Germline CDR1 and CDR2: MDHEN and SYDVKM. The CDR3 sequence is CASKAGAHDTDTQYF. In nucleotides, the CDR3 is TGTGCCAGTAAAGCGGGGGCCCACGACACAGATACGCAGTATTTT. The entire variable domain, with the rest obtained from reference TRBV28 and TRBJ2-3, is as follows: DVKVTQSSRYLVKRTGEKVFLECVQDMDHENMFWYRQDPGLGLRLIYFSYDVKMKEKGDIPEGYSVSREKKERFSLILESASTNQTSMYLCASKAGAHDTDTQYFGPGTRLTVL.

This sequence joins TRBV1 and TRBJ1-6; TRBD1 was called by the table and not checked on the DNA. TRBV1 is a listed pseudogene. The CDR3 has 18 amino acids. CDR3 sequence reads: CTSRIGTAGFSYNSPLHF. CDR3 DNA: TGCACCAGCAGAATCGGGACAGCCGGATTCTCCTATAATTCACCCCTCCACTTT.

The genes are TRBV12-3 or TRBV12-4 and TRBJ1-1; no definite D call. Trimming removed 1 base at V and 10 bases at J, with 10 bases between. This CDR3 has 12 residues. The CDR3 DNA sequence: TGTGCCAGCAGTTTAGGGGAGGGAAGAGCTTTCTTT. Translation gives CASSLGEGRAFF.

The V call is TRBV19, the J call TRBJ2-7; TRBD2 aligns across 12 bases. The germline CDR1 and CDR2 sequences are LNHDA and SQIVND (reference sequence). The length of the CDR3 is 15 residues. Trimming at V came to 3 bases and at J to 3 bases, leaving 3 bases not matched to a gene. DNA of the CDR3: TGTGCCAGTAGTATGGGACTAGCGGGCATCTACGAGCAGTACTTC. Protein: CASSMGLAGIYEQYF.

This rearrangement joins TRBV7-3 to TRBJ2-2; D might be TRBD2 (7 bases). Trimming took off 4 bases at V and 5 bases at J, with 17 bases between the two ends. The CDR3 is made up of 16 amino acids. Germline CDR1 SGHTA, CDR2 FQGTGA. CDR3 sequence reads: CASSYPGGGGTGELFF. CDR3 coding DNA: TGTGCCAGCAGCTACCCCGGCGGGGGCGGGACCGGGGAGCTGTTTTTT. The variable domain in full, with the rest retrieved from reference TRBV7-3 and TRBJ2-2, is GAGVSQTPSNKVTEKGKYVELRCDPISGHTALYWYRQSLGQGPEFLIYFQGTGAADDSGLPNDRFFAVRPEGSVSTLKIQRTERGDSAVYLCASSYPGGGGTGELFFGEGSRLTVL.

The chain is built from TRBV19 and TRBJ2-7, with 10 bases aligning to TRBD2. Germline V gene lookup returns CDR1 LNHDA and CDR2 SQIVND (reference sequence). With V trimmed by 3 bases and J by 2 bases, 4 bases remained unmatched. CDR3 length: 15 residues. CDR3 sequence reads: CASSISGGSTYEQYF. As DNA, the CDR3 is TGTGCCAGTAGTATTAGCGGGGGGTCAACCTACGAGCAGTACTTC.

The chain combines TRBV2 with TRBJ2-3; D might be TRBD1 (5 bases). Deletions cut 3 bases from V and 10 bases from J, with 11 bases between. CDR3 length: 12 amino acids. Looked up from germline, CDR1 is SNHLY and CDR2 is FYNNEI. The DNA of the CDR3 is TGTGCCAGCAGTGATTTTTCAGGGTCGCAGTATTTT. Residues: CASSDFSGSQYF.

The chain uses TRBV5-1 and TRBJ2-6, with D unresolved. This CDR3 has 16 amino acids. Between the trimmed V and J ends, which lost 4 bases and 0 bases, there was a span of 11 bases. Germline lookup yields CDR1 SGHRS and CDR2 YFSETQ. The CDR3 spells CASSPVRYSGANVLTF. CDR3 DNA: TGCGCCAGCAGCCCGGTAAGATACTCTGGGGCCAACGTCCTGACTTTC.

There are a few counts of this clone. This chain's CDR3 is CASSELAGGLSSYNEQFF. The DNA for the CDR3 is TGTGCCAGCAGTGAACTAGCGGGGGGCCTGAGCTCCTACAATGAGCAGTTCTTC. This sequence joins TRBV6-1 and TRBJ2-1; the match to TRBD2 covers 11 bases. J lost 0 bases, V lost 2 bases, and 6 bases had no gene match. The CDR3 consists of 18 residues. Germline CDR1 is MNHNS and CDR2 is SASEGT.

This clone appeared once. The chain uses TRBV5-1 and TRBJ2-7; 8 nucleotides line up with TRBD1. The length of the CDR3 is 20 residues. CDR1 and CDR2 from the germline V gene are SGHRS and YFSETQ. Losses at the gene ends were 0 bases for V and 6 bases for J; bases not matched to a gene: 23. The CDR3: CASSLVAGQGIYESTFEQYF. CDR3 nucleotide sequence: TGCGCCAGCAGCTTGGTTGCAGGACAGGGAATTTATGAGAGTACGTTCGAGCAGTACTTC.

The chain recombines TRBV10-3 with TRBJ1-3, with D possibly being TRBD1 (5 bases). The CDR3 extends over 17 amino acids. Germline CDR1 ENHRY, CDR2 SYGVKD. Deletions cut 2 bases from V and 2 bases from J, with 16 bases between. The CDR3 loop is CAISELTGEGTGNTIYF. For the CDR3, the DNA is TGTGCCATCAGTGAGCTCACGGGGGAGGGGACTGGAAACACCATATATTTT.

The chain joins TRBV28 to TRBJ1-5; D gene uncertain. The CDR3 is 13 residues long. In germline, CDR1 is MDHEN, CDR2 SYDVKM. The germline V and J ends were trimmed by 3 bases and 8 bases, with 11 bases remaining between them. CDR3 region: CASSLPGPEPQHF. CDR3 DNA sequence: TGTGCCAGCAGTTTGCCAGGCCCGGAGCCCCAGCATTTT. Looking up the rest from reference TRBV28 and TRBJ1-5 gives the full variable domain: DVKVTQSSRYLVKRTGEKVFLECVQDMDHENMFWYRQDPGLGLRLIYFSYDVKMKEKGDIPEGYSVSREKKERFSLILESASTNQTSMYLCASSLPGPEPQHFGDGTRLSIL.

V is TRBV7-3 and J is TRBJ1-6; D is undetermined. V was shortened by 5 bases and J by 9 bases, with 17 bases between the two germline ends. The CDR3 loop spans 15 amino acids. CDR1 is SGHTA, CDR2 FQGTGA, per germline. The CDR3 sequence is CASSIDGQSVSPLHF. CDR3 sequence (DNA): TGTGCCAGCAGCATCGACGGTCAGAGCGTTTCACCCCTCCACTTT.